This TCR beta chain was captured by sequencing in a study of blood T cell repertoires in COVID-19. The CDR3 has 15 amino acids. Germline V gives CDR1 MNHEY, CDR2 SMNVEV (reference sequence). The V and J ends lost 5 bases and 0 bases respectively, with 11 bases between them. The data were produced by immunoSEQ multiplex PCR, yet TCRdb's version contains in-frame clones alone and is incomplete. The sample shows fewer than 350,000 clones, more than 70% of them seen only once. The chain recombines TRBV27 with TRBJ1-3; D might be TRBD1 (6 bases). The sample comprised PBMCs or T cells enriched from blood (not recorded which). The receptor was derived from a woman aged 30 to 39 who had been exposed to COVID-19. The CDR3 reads CASSPLQGSGNTIYF. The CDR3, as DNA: TGTGCCAGCAGTCCCCTACAGGGCTCTGGAAACACCATATATTTT.